Below are 10 T cell receptor beta chains sequenced from a single sample in a study of shared clonotypes between healthy human individuals. Clones were sequenced by immunoSEQ multiplex PCR, and TCRdb holds only the in-frame ones, with some missing. The data show millions of clones, with less than 95% seen just once and around 1.1% held by the top ten. CD45RO-negative cells were positively selected for CCR7, leaving out terminally differentiated effector memory CD45RA+ cells. Sequenced: naive CD8+ T cells sorted from blood. The receptors shown here come from a man younger than 35 in good health.

The V and J genes are TRBV6-1 and TRBJ2-7, with D perhaps TRBD2 (6 bases). There are 15 residues in the CDR3. V was pared by 1 base and J by 5 bases, with 15 bases between. Germline V gene data show CDR1 as MNHNS and CDR2 as SASEGT. CDR3 bases: TGTGCCAGCAGTGAAGTCCGGGGGTTGTTCCACGAGCAGTACTTC. Translating gives CASSEVRGLFHEQYF.

This clone was detected only once. In DNA form, the CDR3 reads TGTGCCAGCAGAGGTGCTTATGAAAAACTGTTTTTT. This gives the protein CASRGAYEKLFF. This chain uses TRBV25-1 with TRBJ1-4; D not resolved. There are 12 residues in the CDR3. The V end was cut by 6 bases, the J end by 6 bases, with 8 bases between. Germline V lookup: CDR1 MGHDK, CDR2 SYGVNS.

The chain is built from TRBV7-9 and TRBJ2-7, with D uncertain. CDR1 and CDR2 from the germline V gene are SEHNR and FQNEAQ (reference sequence). This CDR3 is 13 amino acids long. V lost 1 base, J lost 2 bases, and 6 bases lay in between. The CDR3 is CASSLEVAYEQYF. The CDR3 DNA follows: TGTGCCAGCAGCTTAGAGGTAGCCTACGAGCAGTACTTC.

The rearrangement joins TRBV9 to TRBJ2-1; the D gene is possibly TRBD2 (6 bases). Germline CDR1 SGDLS, CDR2 YYNGEE. The V end was cut by 5 bases, the J end by 8 bases, with 14 bases between. The length of the CDR3 is 13 residues. CDR3 nucleotide sequence: TGTGCCAGCAGTGGAGGAGGGCTGGATGAGCAGTTCTTC. This encodes CASSGGGLDEQFF.

The rearrangement links TRBV5-6 to TRBJ2-1, with TRBD2 as a possible D gene (6 bases). The CDR3 runs 14 residues. Germline CDR1 reads SGHDT; CDR2 reads YYEEEE. V was shortened by 2 bases and J by 8 bases, with 14 bases between the two germline ends. CDR3 protein: CASSFEGGSDEQFF. In DNA form, the CDR3 reads TGTGCCAGCAGCTTCGAGGGAGGTAGCGATGAGCAGTTCTTC.

The V and J genes are TRBV2 and TRBJ2-7, with 9 bases fitting TRBD1. After removal of 7 bases from V and 5 bases from J, the junction contained 21 bases not matched to a gene. Germline CDR1 SNHLY, CDR2 FYNNEI. The CDR3 is made up of 18 amino acids. CDR3 bases: TGTGCCAGCATCGCACCCGGACAGGGGTTAAGCGGTGTCAACGAGCAGTACTTC. Translating it yields CASIAPGQGLSGVNEQYF. The full variable domain, rest sourced from reference TRBV2 and TRBJ2-7, is EPEVTQTPSHQVTQMGQEVILRCVPISNHLYFYWYRQILGQKVEFLVSFYNNEISEKSEIFDDQFSVERPDGSNFTLKIRSTKLEDSAMYFCASIAPGQGLSGVNEQYFGPGTRLTVT.

The chain is built from TRBV7-9 and TRBJ2-5, with D unclear. Between the trimmed V and J ends, which lost 5 bases and 5 bases, there was a span of 12 bases. CDR3 size: 13 residues. The germline CDR1 and CDR2 sequences are SEHNR and FQNEAQ (reference sequence). CDR3 residues: CASSPPLAETQYF. In DNA form, the CDR3 reads TGTGCCAGCAGCCCCCCACTGGCGGAGACCCAGTACTTC.

On this clone itself: The sample holds other DNA sequences that translate to the same CDR3. The J gene is TRBJ2-7, the V gene TRBV7-9; D call uncertain. Germline V CDR1 and CDR2: SEHNR, FQNEAQ (reference sequence). Trimming took off 5 bases at V and 3 bases at J, with 11 bases between the two ends. The CDR3 length is 13 residues. CDR3 in amino acids: CASSLDGNYEQYF. The CDR3 DNA reads as TGTGCCAGCAGCCTCGACGGAAACTACGAGCAGTACTTC. The full variable domain, its missing parts supplied by reference TRBV7-9 and TRBJ2-7, is DTGVSQNPRHKITKRGQNVTFRCDPISEHNRLYWYRQTLGQGPEFLTYFQNEAQLEKSRLLSDRFSAERPKGSFSTLEIQRTEQGDSAMYLCASSLDGNYEQYFGPGTRLTVT.

The rearrangement uses TRBV19 and TRBJ1-5, with D perhaps TRBD1 (5 bases). Germline CDR1 and CDR2: LNHDA and SQIVND (reference sequence). This CDR3 contains 14 residues. The V end was cut by 5 bases, the J end by 6 bases, with 14 bases between. The DNA for the CDR3 is TGTGCCAGTAGTGGGGGTCCTTTGGGTCAGCCCCAGCATTTT. Translating gives CASSGGPLGQPQHF. The entire variable domain, with the rest obtained from reference TRBV19 and TRBJ1-5, is as follows: DGGITQSPKYLFRKEGQNVTLSCEQNLNHDAMYWYRQDPGQGLRLIYYSQIVNDFQKGDIAEGYSVSREKKESFPLTVTSAQKNPTAFYLCASSGGPLGQPQHFGDGTRLSIL.

V gene TRBV5-1 combines with J gene TRBJ2-7; D possibly corresponds to TRBD2 (6 bases). Trimming shortened V by 7 bases and J by 0 bases, and 20 bases separated the two germline ends. The germline V gene has CDR1 SGHRS and CDR2 YFSETQ. This CDR3 spans 16 amino acids. The CDR3 DNA reads as TGCGCCAGCCATAGGCTTGGGGGAGGCCCCTCCTACGAGCAGTACTTC. Translation gives CASHRLGGGPSYEQYF.